This T cell receptor (beta chain) was recorded in a study of cytomegalovirus exposure and HLA in healthy donors. Findings and caveats of the study: The analysis excluded some indistinguishable V segments, including TRBV6-2 and TRBV6-3. Altogether, about 160 TCR beta chains were recorded as cytomegalovirus-associated.

V was trimmed by 2 bases and J by 8 bases, leaving 13 bases between them. The CDR3 loop spans 13 amino acids. Germline CDR1 and CDR2: SGHRS and YFSETQ. PCR primers comprised 60 Vbeta and 13 Jbeta primers. Using immunoSEQ multiplex PCR, the repertoire was profiled, and TCRdb retains in-frame clones only, with some absent. The sample has over 150,000 clones; around 63% are singletons. Comments on this clone: Its antigen is as yet unknown.

The sample taken for sequencing was PBMCs. This sequence was found in a young woman in good health and CMV-seropositive. The chain joins TRBV5-1 to TRBJ1-1; D remains ambiguous. CDR3 DNA sequence: TGCGCCAGCAGCTTCCCCGAGAACAGAGAAGCTTTCTTT. Its translation: CASSFPENREAFF.